Presented here are 9 T cell receptor beta chains from one specimen sequenced in a study of T-cell reconstitution after alpha-beta-depleted transplantation in children. Library preparation (for TCRbeta) was performed with unique molecular identifiers. TCRdb reprocessed the PCR reads with MiXCR, giving one entry per CDR3 protein. The sample includes roughly 420,000 distinct CDR3 sequences, about 17% seen only once; the top ten take around 30%. Specimen: PBMCs, mostly from graft donor cells, collected 360 days after TCRalphabeta/CD19-depleted stem cell transplant. These receptors originate from a boy under two years old who had a stem cell transplant for Wiskott-Aldrich syndrome, so the T cells may come from the graft donor.

This clonotype was observed at least ten times. CDR3 DNA: TGTGCCAGCAGCCGGACAGGTGTCCCCTACGAGCAGTACTTC. Its translation is CASSRTGVPYEQYF. This chain joins TRBV7-9 and TRBJ2-7, with 7 bases matching TRBD1. CDR1 and CDR2 (germline): SEHNR, FQNEAQ (reference sequence). The CDR3 contains 14 residues. V gave up 5 bases and J gave up 2 bases; unmatched junction bases: 6.

This clonotype was observed a few times. This chain joins TRBV10-3 and TRBJ1-5, with D hard to call. V lost 5 bases to trimming and J lost 5 bases, with 13 bases between them. There are 14 residues in the CDR3. The germline CDR1 and CDR2 sequences are ENHRY and SYGVKD. The CDR3 DNA reads as TGTGCCATCAGTCTAGACTTTAGGGATCAGCCCCAGCATTTT. It specifies CAISLDFRDQPQHF.

This clonotype has just a few counts. Germline is not matched at one junction end, which may reflect a read error. The V gene is TRBV5-6, the J gene TRBJ2-7; tentative D call: TRBD1 (6 bases). Germline CDR1 is SGHDT and CDR2 is YYEEEE. This CDR3 has 13 residues. The CDR3 region has the DNA TGTGCCAGCAGCTTGCCCTCCGGGACACGAGGATCCTTC. Protein product: CASSLPSGTRGSF.

This chain links TRBV2 with TRBJ2-3; possibly TRBD2 for D (6 bases). V gave up 7 bases and J gave up 1 base, with 9 bases separating them. The CDR3 consists of 13 residues. Looked up from germline, CDR1 is SNHLY and CDR2 is FYNNEI. CDR3 in amino acids: CASIGGGTDTQYF. As DNA, the CDR3 is TGTGCCAGCATCGGAGGGGGCACAGATACGCAGTATTTT.

In its sample, this clonotype was seen a few times. This chain joins TRBV4-1 and TRBJ1-4; unclear D gene. V was shortened by 0 bases and J by 11 bases, with 7 bases between the two germline ends. This CDR3 spans 12 amino acids. Per the germline V gene, CDR1 is MGHRA and CDR2 is YSYEKL. As DNA, the CDR3 is TGCGCCAGCAGCCAAGATCACCGCAAACTGTTTTTT. Translation gives CASSQDHRKLFF.

The chain links TRBV20-1 to TRBJ2-5; maybe TRBD2 (6 bases). Germline-derived CDR1 and CDR2 are DFQATT and SNEGSKA (reference sequence). The CDR3 contains 13 residues. Deletions cut 1 base from V and 5 bases from J, with 11 bases between. CDR3 DNA sequence: TGCAGTGCTAGAGCAGGAGGGTTGGAGACCCAGTACTTC. Its translation: CSARAGGLETQYF.

The chain combines TRBV10-3 with TRBJ2-1, with 14 bases aligning to TRBD2. This CDR3 region has 14 residues. Germline CDR1 is ENHRY and CDR2 is SYGVKD. V was pared by 7 bases and J by 8 bases, with 4 bases of the junction left unmatched. Here the CDR3 reads CAITPGLAGDEQFF. DNA for the CDR3: TGTGCCATCACCCCGGGACTAGCGGGAGATGAGCAGTTCTTC.

This clonotype was found a few times. V is TRBV29-1 and J is TRBJ2-5; 7 positions agree with TRBD1. The J segment lost 2 bases and the V segment lost 4 bases, leaving 7 bases of the junction unmatched. Germline assignment: CDR1 SQVTM and CDR2 ANQGSEA. The CDR3 extends over 14 amino acids. CDR3 amino acids: CSVAPRDRQETQYF. The CDR3 bases are TGCAGCGTTGCCCCCCGGGACAGACAAGAGACCCAGTACTTC.

This clonotype was found a few times. This rearrangement joins TRBV7-8 to TRBJ2-7; TRBD2 matches 9 bases. Trimming took 1 base from V and 3 from J; bases not matched to a gene: 16. The CDR3 sequence is 19 residues long. Germline CDR1 and CDR2: SGHVS and FQNEAQ. The chain's CDR3 is CASSLVGLGAGGKIYEQYF. The DNA for the CDR3 is TGTGCCAGCAGCTTAGTTGGCTTGGGGGCGGGGGGGAAGATCTACGAGCAGTACTTC.